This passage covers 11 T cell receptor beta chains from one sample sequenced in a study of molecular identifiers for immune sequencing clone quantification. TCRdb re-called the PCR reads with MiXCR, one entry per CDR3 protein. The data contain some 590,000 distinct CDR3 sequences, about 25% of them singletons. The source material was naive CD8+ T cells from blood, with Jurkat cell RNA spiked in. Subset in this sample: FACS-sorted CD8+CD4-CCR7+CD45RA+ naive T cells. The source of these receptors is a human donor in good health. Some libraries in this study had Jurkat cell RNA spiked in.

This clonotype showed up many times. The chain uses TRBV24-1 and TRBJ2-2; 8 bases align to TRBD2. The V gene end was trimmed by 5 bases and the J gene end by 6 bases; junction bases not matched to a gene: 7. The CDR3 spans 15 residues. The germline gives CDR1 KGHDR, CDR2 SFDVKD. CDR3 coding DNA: TGTGCCACCAGTGGAGCGGGAGTTGGCGCCGGGGAGCTGTTTTTT. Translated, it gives CATSGAGVGAGELFF.

CDR3 sequence: CASTHPLTGELFF. In DNA form, the CDR3 reads TGTGCCAGCACCCACCCCCTCACCGGGGAGCTGTTTTTT. This chain uses TRBV7-2 with TRBJ2-2; no firm D call. Germline V gene lookup returns CDR1 SGHTA and CDR2 FQGNSA. This CDR3 region has 13 residues. Trimming cost V 7 bases and J 4 bases, with 10 bases left between them. The full variable domain, completed using reference TRBV7-2 and TRBJ2-2, is GAGVSQSPSNKVTEKGKDVELRCDPISGHTALYWYRQSLGQGLEFLIYFQGNSAPDKSGLPSDRFSAERTGGSVSTLTIQRTQQEDSAVYLCASTHPLTGELFFGEGSRLTVL.

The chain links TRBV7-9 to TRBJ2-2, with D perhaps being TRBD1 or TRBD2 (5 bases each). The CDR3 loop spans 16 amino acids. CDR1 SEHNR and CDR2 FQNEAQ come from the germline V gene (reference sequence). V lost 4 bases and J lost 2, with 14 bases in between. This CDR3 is CASSSLVGANTGELFF. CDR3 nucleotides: TGTGCCAGCAGCTCACTAGTCGGGGCTAACACCGGGGAGCTGTTTTTT.

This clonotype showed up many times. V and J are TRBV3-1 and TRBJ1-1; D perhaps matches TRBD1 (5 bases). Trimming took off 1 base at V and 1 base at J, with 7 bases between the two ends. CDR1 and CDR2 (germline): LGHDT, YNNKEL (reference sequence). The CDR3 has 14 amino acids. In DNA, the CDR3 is TGTGCCAGCAGCCAAGTCAGGGAGAACACTGAAGCTTTCTTT. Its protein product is CASSQVRENTEAFF. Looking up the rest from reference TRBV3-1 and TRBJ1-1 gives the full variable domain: DTAVSQTPKYLVTQMGNDKSIKCEQNLGHDTMYWYKQDSKKFLKIMFSYNNKELIINETVPNRFSPKSPDKAHLNLHINSLELGDSAVYFCASSQVRENTEAFFGQGTRLTVV.

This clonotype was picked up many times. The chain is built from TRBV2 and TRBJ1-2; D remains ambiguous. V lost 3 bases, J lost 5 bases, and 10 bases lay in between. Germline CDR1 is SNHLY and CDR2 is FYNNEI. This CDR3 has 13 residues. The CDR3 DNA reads TGTGCCAGCAGTGAGGGTCACCCATATGGCTACACCTTC. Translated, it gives CASSEGHPYGYTF.

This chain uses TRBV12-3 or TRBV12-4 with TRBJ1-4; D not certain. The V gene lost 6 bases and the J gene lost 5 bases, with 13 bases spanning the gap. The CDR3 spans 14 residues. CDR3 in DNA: TGTGCCAGCAGAGCCCCGGGGAACAATGAAAAACTGTTTTTT. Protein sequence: CASRAPGNNEKLFF.

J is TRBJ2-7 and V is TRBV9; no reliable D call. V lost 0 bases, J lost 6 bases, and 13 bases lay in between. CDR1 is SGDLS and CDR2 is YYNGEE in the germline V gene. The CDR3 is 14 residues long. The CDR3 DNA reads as TGTGCCAGCAGCGTAGATTCTGGGTCTGGCGAGCAGTACTTC. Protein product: CASSVDSGSGEQYF.

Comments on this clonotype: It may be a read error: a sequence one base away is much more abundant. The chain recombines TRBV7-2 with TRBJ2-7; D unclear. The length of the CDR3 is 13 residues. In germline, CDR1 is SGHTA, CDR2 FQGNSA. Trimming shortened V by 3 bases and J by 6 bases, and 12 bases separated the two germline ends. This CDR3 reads CASSLRILSEQYF. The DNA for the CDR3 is TGTGCCAGCAGCTTGCGGATCTTATCCGAGCAGTACTTC.

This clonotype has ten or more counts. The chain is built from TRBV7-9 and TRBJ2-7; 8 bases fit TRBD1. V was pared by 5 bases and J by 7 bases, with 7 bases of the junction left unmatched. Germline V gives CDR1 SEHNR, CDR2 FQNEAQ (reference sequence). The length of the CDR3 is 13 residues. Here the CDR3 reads CASSPTGGWEQYF. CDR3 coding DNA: TGTGCCAGCAGCCCCACAGGGGGATGGGAGCAGTACTTC.

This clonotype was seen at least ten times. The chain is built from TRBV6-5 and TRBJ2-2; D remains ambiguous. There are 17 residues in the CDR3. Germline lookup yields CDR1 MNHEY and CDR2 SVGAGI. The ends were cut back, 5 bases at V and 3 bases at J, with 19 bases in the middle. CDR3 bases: TGTGCCAGCAGTCCCCTACCGTCAGGCGATTACACCGGGGAGCTGTTTTTT. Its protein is CASSPLPSGDYTGELFF.

CDR3 bases: TGTGCCAGCAGCCAAGATGAAGGATTGGCAGCTAAAGAGACCCAGTACTTC. Translating gives CASSQDEGLAAKETQYF. The chain carries TRBV3-1 and TRBJ2-5; D gene ambiguous. Germline V gives CDR1 LGHDT, CDR2 YNNKEL (reference sequence). The CDR3 contains 17 residues. The V gene lost 0 bases and the J gene lost 3 bases, with 17 bases spanning the gap.